This note documents a single T cell receptor beta chain sequence. Its target is unknown. The sample originates from a study of cytomegalovirus exposure and HLA in healthy donors. Findings and limits, study-wide: In a later analysis, at a false discovery rate of 0.05, about 17,000 TCR beta sequences matched HLA alleles. A missense variant in DCLRE1C was later tied to TCR beta V- and J-gene trimming.

The PCR contained 60 Vbeta and 13 Jbeta primers. Here immunoSEQ multiplex PCR was the method, and the copy in TCRdb shows in-frame clones only, minus some. In the table there are roughly 150,000 clones, 60% to 85% of which are singletons. The CDR3 covers 17 residues. V gave up 3 bases and J gave up 1 base, with 18 bases separating them. Germline CDR1 and CDR2: MNHEY and SMNVEV (reference sequence). The TCR originated in a man aged 40-49 years in good health and CMV-seropositive. Sequenced: PBMCs. J is TRBJ1-1 and V is TRBV27, with D possibly being TRBD1 (5 bases). CDR3 in amino acids: CASSLTGAPLTNTEAFF. The CDR3 DNA reads as TGTGCCAGCAGTTTGACTGGGGCCCCTTTGACGAACACTGAAGCTTTCTTT.